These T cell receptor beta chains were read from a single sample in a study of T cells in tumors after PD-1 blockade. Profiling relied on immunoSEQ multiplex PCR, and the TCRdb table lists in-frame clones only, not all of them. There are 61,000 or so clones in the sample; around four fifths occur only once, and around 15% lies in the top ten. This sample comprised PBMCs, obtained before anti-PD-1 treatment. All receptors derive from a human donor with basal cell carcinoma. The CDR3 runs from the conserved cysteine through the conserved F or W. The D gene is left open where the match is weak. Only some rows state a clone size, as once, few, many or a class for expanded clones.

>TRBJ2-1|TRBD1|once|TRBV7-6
CASSLGDRVYNEQFF
TGTGCCAGCAGCTTAGGGGACAGGGTTTACAATGAGCAGTTCTTC
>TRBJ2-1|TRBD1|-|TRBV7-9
CASSLERQGRGMKQFF
TGTGCCAGCAGCTTAGAAAGACAGGGAAGGGGAATGAAGCAGTTCTTC
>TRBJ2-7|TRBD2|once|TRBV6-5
CASSRGGGGIDEQYF
TGTGCCAGCAGCCGCGGGGGCGGGGGGATCGACGAGCAGTACTTC
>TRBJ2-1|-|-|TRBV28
CASRPRQKGEQFF
TGTGCCAGCAGACCCCGACAGAAAGGGGAGCAGTTCTTC
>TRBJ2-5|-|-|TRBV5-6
CASSLGRYGSQETQYF
TGTGCCAGCAGCTTGGGACGCTACGGGAGTCAAGAGACCCAGTACTTC
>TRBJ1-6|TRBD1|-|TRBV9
CASTAGQGNSPLHF
TGTGCCAGCACGGCGGGACAGGGGAATTCACCCCTCCACTTT
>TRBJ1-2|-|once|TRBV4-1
CASSQGPGTAVYGYTF
TGCGCCAGCAGCCAAGGCCCCGGGACGGCTGTCTATGGCTACACCTTC
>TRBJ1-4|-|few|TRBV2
CASSEGSDTNEKLFF
TGTGCCAGCAGTGAAGGGTCAGACACTAATGAAAAACTGTTTTTT
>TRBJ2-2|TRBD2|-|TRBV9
CASSVVSGGNTGELFF
TGTGCCAGCAGCGTAGTTAGCGGGGGGAACACCGGGGAGCTGTTTTTT
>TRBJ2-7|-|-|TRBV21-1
CASSKSGGVEYF
TGTGCCAGCAGCAAATCTGGCGGGGTGGAGTACTTC
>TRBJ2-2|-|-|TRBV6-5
CASSPVFPATGELFF
TGTGCCAGCAGCCCCGTTTTTCCTGCCACCGGGGAGCTGTTTTTT
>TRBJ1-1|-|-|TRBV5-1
CASSPWTVPNKNLYTEAFF
TGCGCCAGCAGCCCATGGACTGTGCCGAACAAAAACCTATACACTGAAGCTTTCTTT
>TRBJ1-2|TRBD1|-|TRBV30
CAWSVTGGFYGYTF
TGTGCCTGGAGTGTAACAGGGGGTTTCTATGGCTACACCTTC
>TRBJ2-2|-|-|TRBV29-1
CSVDRGNTGELFF
TGCAGCGTTGATAGGGGAAACACCGGGGAGCTGTTTTTT
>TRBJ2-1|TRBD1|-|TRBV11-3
CASSPGQGASNEQFF
TGTGCCAGCAGCCCGGGACAGGGGGCCTCTAATGAGCAGTTCTTC
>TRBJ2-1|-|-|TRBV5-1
CASSFNLDNEQFF
TGCGCCAGCAGCTTTAATTTGGACAATGAGCAGTTCTTC
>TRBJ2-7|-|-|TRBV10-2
CASSGEGVARSSYEQYF
TGCGCCAGCAGTGGGGAGGGGGTAGCGAGGAGCTCCTACGAGCAGTACTTC
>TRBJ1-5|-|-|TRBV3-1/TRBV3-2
CASSQDMWGAQPQHF
TGTGCCAGCAGCCAAGATATGTGGGGGGCCCAGCCCCAGCATTTT
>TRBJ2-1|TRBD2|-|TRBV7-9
CASSLVRGGYNEQFF
TGTGCCAGCAGCTTAGTGCGGGGGGGCTACAATGAGCAGTTCTTC
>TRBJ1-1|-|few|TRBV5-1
CASRGGGQVVGEAFF
TGCGCCAGCAGGGGCGGGGGACAAGTCGTTGGTGAAGCTTTCTTT
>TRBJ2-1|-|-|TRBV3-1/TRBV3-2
CASSQGQGMENEQFF
TGTGCCAGCAGCCAAGGGCAGGGGATGGAGAATGAGCAGTTCTTC
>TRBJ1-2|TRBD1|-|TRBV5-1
CASRPGQGATNYGYTF
TGCGCCAGCAGACCAGGGCAGGGGGCCACTAACTATGGCTACACCTTC
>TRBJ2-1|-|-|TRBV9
CASSPAWGHTNEQFF
TGTGCCAGCAGCCCAGCTTGGGGGCACACCAATGAGCAGTTCTTC
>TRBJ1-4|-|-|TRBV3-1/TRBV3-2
CASSQDQRQKRGKLFF
TGTGCCAGCAGCCAAGACCAGCGGCAAAAACGGGGAAAACTGTTTTTT
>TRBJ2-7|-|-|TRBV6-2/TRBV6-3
CASSFPPYEQYF
TGTGCCAGCAGTTTCCCCCCGTACGAGCAGTACTTC
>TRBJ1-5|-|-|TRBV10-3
CAISEYPAGQPQHF
TGTGCCATCAGTGAGTACCCGGCCGGTCAGCCCCAGCATTTT
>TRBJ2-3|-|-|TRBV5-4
CASSLNTDTQYF
TGTGCCAGCAGCTTGAATACAGATACGCAGTATTTT
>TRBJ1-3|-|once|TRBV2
CASSTTTGSGNTIYF
TGTGCCAGCAGTACCACGACAGGCTCTGGAAACACCATATATTTT
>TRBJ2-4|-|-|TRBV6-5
CAARQGNIQYF
TGTGCCGCCAGGCAGGGTAACATTCAGTACTTC
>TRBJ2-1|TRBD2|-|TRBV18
CASSPQSLAGGLAGFF
TGTGCCAGCTCACCACAATCACTAGCGGGGGGCCTCGCGGGGTTCTTC
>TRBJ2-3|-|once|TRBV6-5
CASRFWQSRTDTQYF
TGTGCCAGCCGTTTTTGGCAGTCTCGCACAGATACGCAGTATTTT
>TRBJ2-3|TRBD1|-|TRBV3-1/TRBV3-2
CASSQDRGTVTDTQYF
TGTGCCAGCAGCCAAGATCGAGGGACAGTCACAGATACGCAGTATTTT
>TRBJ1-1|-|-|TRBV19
CASPPDAWSGKPEAFF
TGTGCCAGTCCCCCGGACGCTTGGTCAGGGAAGCCTGAAGCTTTCTTT
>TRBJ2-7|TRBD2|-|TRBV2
CARGTSGGNSYEQYF
TGTGCCAGGGGGACTAGCGGGGGGAACTCCTACGAGCAGTACTTC
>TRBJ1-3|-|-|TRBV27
CASSIRPPGTGNTIYF
TGTGCCAGCAGTATACGTCCTCCAGGGACTGGAAACACCATATATTTT
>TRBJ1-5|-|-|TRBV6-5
CASSPTQSSQPQHF
TGTGCCAGCAGCCCGACCCAATCCAGTCAGCCCCAGCATTTT
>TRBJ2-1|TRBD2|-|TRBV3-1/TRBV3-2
CASSPLGLAGGRNEQFF
TGTGCCAGCAGCCCCCTTGGACTAGCGGGGGGCAGGAATGAGCAGTTCTTC
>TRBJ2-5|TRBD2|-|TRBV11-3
CASSTGLAGHVTQYF
TGTGCCAGCAGCACCGGACTAGCGGGGCATGTGACCCAGTACTTC
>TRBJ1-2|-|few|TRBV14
CASSFDTGYGYTF
TGTGCCAGCAGCTTCGACACCGGCTATGGCTACACCTTC
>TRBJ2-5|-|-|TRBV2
CASSERAGVGETQYF
TGTGCCAGCAGCGAAAGGGCAGGGGTAGGAGAGACCCAGTACTTC
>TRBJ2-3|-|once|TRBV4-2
CASSQGRDFRTDTQYF
TGTGCCAGCAGCCAGGGCAGGGACTTCCGCACAGATACGCAGTATTTT
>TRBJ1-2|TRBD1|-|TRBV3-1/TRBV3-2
CASSGLGQAYGYTF
TGTGCCAGCAGCGGATTGGGACAGGCCTATGGCTACACCTTC
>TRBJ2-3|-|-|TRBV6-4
CASSEGATDTQYF
TGTGCCAGCAGTGAAGGGGCCACAGATACGCAGTATTTT
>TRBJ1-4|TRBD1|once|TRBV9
CASSVQTGLGEKLFF
TGTGCCAGCAGCGTACAGACAGGGTTAGGGGAAAAACTGTTTTTT
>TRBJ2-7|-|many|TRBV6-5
CASSYSPLSSYEQYF
TGTGCCAGCAGTTACTCGCCCCTAAGCTCCTACGAGCAGTACTTC
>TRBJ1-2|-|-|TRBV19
CASSTQGLKGYTF
TGTGCCAGTAGTACCCAGGGGCTTAAAGGCTACACCTTC
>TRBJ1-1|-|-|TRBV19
CASRRVLEHMNTEAFF
TGTGCCAGTAGAAGAGTATTGGAGCACATGAACACTGAAGCTTTCTTT